The rows below give T cell receptor beta chains drawn from one sample of a study of identical twins. In TCRdb, the 5' RACE reads were re-called with MiXCR into one record per CDR3 protein. The data contain about 660,000 distinct CDR3 sequences, 8.5% to 9% of them singletons. These data also formed part of another study, on yellow fever vaccine responses in identical twins.

Source material: PBMCs. These receptors came from a woman younger than 30 in good health. Each CDR3 is given with its conserved first and last residue. Each record gives: CDR3 protein, CDR3 DNA, D gene, CDR3 length, clone size, V gene, J gene. D genes are given only for firm matches. For some rows the clone size is stated as once, few or many, or as a class when expanded; others skip it.

cdr3_aa: CASSQDGSLGQGQRETQYF
cdr3_nt: TGTGCCAGCAGCCAAGATGGGAGCCTAGGGCAGGGGCAGAGGGAGACCCAGTACTTC
d_call: -
cdr3_length: 19
clone_size: many
v_call: TRBV3-1
j_call: TRBJ2-5

cdr3_aa: CASSLADLAKNIQYF
cdr3_nt: TGTGCCAGCAGCTTAGCGGATCTAGCCAAAAACATTCAGTACTTC
d_call: -
cdr3_length: 15
clone_size: -
v_call: TRBV7-9
j_call: TRBJ2-4

cdr3_aa: CSVVKTGANTGELFF
cdr3_nt: TGCAGCGTCGTCAAGACAGGGGCGAACACCGGGGAGCTGTTTTTT
d_call: TRBD1
cdr3_length: 15
clone_size: -
v_call: TRBV29-1
j_call: TRBJ2-2

cdr3_aa: CASSDPQLAREYYEQYF
cdr3_nt: TGTGCCAGCAGTGATCCTCAACTAGCCCGGGAATACTACGAGCAGTACTTC
d_call: -
cdr3_length: 17
clone_size: few
v_call: TRBV25-1
j_call: TRBJ2-7

cdr3_aa: CASSDSEFSGNTIYF
cdr3_nt: TGTGCCAGCAGCGACAGTGAATTCTCTGGAAACACCATATATTTT
d_call: -
cdr3_length: 15
clone_size: -
v_call: TRBV3-1
j_call: TRBJ1-3

cdr3_aa: CASSSGAEAFF
cdr3_nt: TGTGCCAGCAGTAGCGGGGCTGAAGCTTTCTTT
d_call: -
cdr3_length: 11
clone_size: many
v_call: TRBV6-4
j_call: TRBJ1-1

cdr3_aa: CASRSWRGGRPYEQYF
cdr3_nt: TGTGCCAGCAGGTCCTGGCGGGGGGGTCGACCCTACGAGCAGTACTTC
d_call: TRBD2
cdr3_length: 16
clone_size: few
v_call: TRBV11-2
j_call: TRBJ2-7

cdr3_aa: CASSEPDSSYEQYF
cdr3_nt: TGTGCCAGCAGTGAACCGGACAGCTCCTACGAGCAGTACTTC
d_call: -
cdr3_length: 14
clone_size: many
v_call: TRBV6-1
j_call: TRBJ2-7

cdr3_aa: CASSQGTGVDTQYF
cdr3_nt: TGCGCCAGCAGCCAAGGGACAGGGGTGGATACGCAGTATTTT
d_call: TRBD1
cdr3_length: 14
clone_size: many
v_call: TRBV4-3
j_call: TRBJ2-3

cdr3_aa: CAWPGTARNTGELFF
cdr3_nt: TGTGCCTGGCCCGGGACGGCCCGGAACACCGGGGAGCTGTTTTTT
d_call: -
cdr3_length: 15
clone_size: once
v_call: TRBV30
j_call: TRBJ2-2

cdr3_aa: CASSHDWSRTSYEQYF
cdr3_nt: TGCGCCAGCAGCCATGACTGGAGTAGGACCTCCTACGAGCAGTACTTC
d_call: -
cdr3_length: 16
clone_size: -
v_call: TRBV4-3
j_call: TRBJ2-7

cdr3_aa: CATSFGTGAGGDTQYF
cdr3_nt: -
d_call: -
cdr3_length: 16
clone_size: -
v_call: TRBV12-1
j_call: TRBJ2-3

cdr3_aa: CATSRGWESSSYNEQFF
cdr3_nt: TGTGCCACCAGCAGAGGATGGGAGAGCAGCTCCTACAATGAGCAGTTCTTC
d_call: -
cdr3_length: 17
clone_size: few
v_call: TRBV15
j_call: TRBJ2-1

cdr3_aa: CSARDHGRGPLEQYF
cdr3_nt: TGCAGTGCTAGAGATCATGGCAGGGGGCCTCTAGAGCAGTACTTC
d_call: TRBD1
cdr3_length: 15
clone_size: few
v_call: TRBV20-1
j_call: TRBJ2-7

cdr3_aa: CASSFPSGLRANVLTF
cdr3_nt: TGTGCCAGCAGTTTCCCGTCGGGCTTGCGGGCCAACGTCCTGACTTTC
d_call: -
cdr3_length: 16
clone_size: few
v_call: TRBV7-9
j_call: TRBJ2-6

cdr3_aa: CASSLAGGRRSSYEQYF
cdr3_nt: TGTGCCAGCAGTTTAGCGGGGGGCAGGAGGAGCTCCTACGAGCAGTACTTC
d_call: -
cdr3_length: 17
clone_size: few
v_call: TRBV12-3/TRBV12-4
j_call: TRBJ2-7

cdr3_aa: CSARDSSTYEQYF
cdr3_nt: TGCAGTGCTAGAGATTCCAGCACCTACGAGCAGTACTTC
d_call: -
cdr3_length: 13
clone_size: many
v_call: TRBV20-1
j_call: TRBJ2-7